A selection of T cell receptor beta chains follows, all from one sample in a study of Ad26.COV2.S vaccination and SARS-CoV-2 variants. The protocol was immunoSEQ multiplex PCR, while the TCRdb copy is restricted to in-frame clones and leaves out a portion. Here the sample spans about 680,000 clones, 89% being singletons. The starting material was peripheral blood, obtained in a trial of Ad26.COV2.S vaccine versus placebo. These receptors all stem from a person between 18 and 65 years old who received the Ad26.COV2.S COVID-19 vaccine or a placebo. Both conserved end residues are part of each CDR3. A D gene is named only where the DNA matches it firmly. Clone size appears in some rows only: once, few, many, or a class for an expanded clone.

j_gene: TRBJ1-5; abundance: -; d_gene: -; v_gene: TRBV6-6; CDR3aa: CASSYSEGPNQPQHF; CDR3nt: TGTGCCAGCAGTTACTCTGAAGGGCCAAATCAGCCCCAGCATTTT
j_gene: TRBJ2-2; abundance: -; d_gene: -; v_gene: TRBV19; CDR3aa: CASIVGELFF; CDR3nt: TGTGCCAGTATCGTCGGGGAGCTGTTTTTT
j_gene: TRBJ2-2; abundance: once; d_gene: -; v_gene: TRBV6-5; CDR3aa: CASSYSTAVGAGELFF; CDR3nt: TGTGCCAGCAGTTACTCGACGGCGGTGGGGGCCGGGGAGCTGTTTTTT
j_gene: TRBJ2-7; abundance: once; d_gene: -; v_gene: TRBV6-5; CDR3aa: CASMVSTGTYEQYF; CDR3nt: TGTGCCAGCATGGTATCAACAGGGACCTACGAGCAGTACTTC
j_gene: TRBJ2-7; abundance: -; d_gene: -; v_gene: TRBV7-2; CDR3aa: CASSLLGPYEQYF; CDR3nt: TGTGCCAGCAGCCTACTTGGACCTTACGAGCAGTACTTC
j_gene: TRBJ1-2; abundance: -; d_gene: -; v_gene: TRBV19; CDR3aa: CASSIDGRKAPYGYTF; CDR3nt: TGTGCCAGTAGTATAGACGGAAGAAAAGCCCCCTATGGCTACACCTTC
j_gene: TRBJ2-7; abundance: -; d_gene: TRBD2; v_gene: TRBV5-4; CDR3aa: CASSLGGGGEQYF; CDR3nt: TGTGCCAGCAGCTTGGGCGGGGGGGGCGAGCAGTACTTC
j_gene: TRBJ1-3; abundance: once; d_gene: -; v_gene: TRBV4-2; CDR3aa: CASSQEGDSGNTIYF; CDR3nt: TGTGCCAGCAGCCAAGAAGGCGACTCTGGAAACACCATATATTTT
j_gene: TRBJ2-7; abundance: -; d_gene: TRBD1; v_gene: TRBV10-3; CDR3aa: CAISTGTGHYEQYF; CDR3nt: TGTGCCATCAGCACCGGGACAGGCCACTACGAGCAGTACTTC
j_gene: TRBJ2-5; abundance: -; d_gene: -; v_gene: TRBV5-5; CDR3aa: CASSFPTPGQETQYF; CDR3nt: TGTGCCAGCAGCTTCCCGACGCCGGGGCAAGAGACCCAGTACTTC
j_gene: TRBJ2-7; abundance: -; d_gene: -; v_gene: TRBV6-5; CDR3aa: CASSYYGQYEQYF; CDR3nt: TGTGCCAGCAGTTACTACGGACAGTACGAGCAGTACTTC
j_gene: TRBJ1-5; abundance: -; d_gene: TRBD1; v_gene: TRBV19; CDR3aa: CARRTGNSNQPQHF; CDR3nt: TGTGCCAGGAGGACAGGTAATAGCAATCAGCCCCAGCATTTT
j_gene: TRBJ2-7; abundance: -; d_gene: -; v_gene: TRBV14; CDR3aa: CASSRRIQGEQYF; CDR3nt: TGTGCCAGCAGCCGAAGGATACAGGGCGAGCAGTACTTC
j_gene: TRBJ1-4; abundance: -; d_gene: -; v_gene: TRBV10-1; CDR3aa: CASSESGGNEKLFF; CDR3nt: TGCGCCAGCAGTGAATCAGGCGGAAATGAAAAACTGTTTTTT
j_gene: TRBJ2-3; abundance: -; d_gene: -; v_gene: TRBV4-2; CDR3aa: CASSQVGTDTQYF; CDR3nt: TGTGCCAGCAGCCAAGTTGGCACAGATACGCAGTATTTT
j_gene: TRBJ2-3; abundance: -; d_gene: TRBD2; v_gene: TRBV12-3/TRBV12-4; CDR3aa: CASSPLAGEAYF; CDR3nt: TGTGCCAGCAGTCCACTAGCGGGAGAGGCGTATTTT
j_gene: TRBJ2-1; abundance: -; d_gene: -; v_gene: TRBV7-2; CDR3aa: CASSLTGSTYNEQFF; CDR3nt: TGTGCCAGCAGCTTAACCGGGAGTACCTACAATGAGCAGTTCTTC
j_gene: TRBJ2-5; abundance: -; d_gene: TRBD2; v_gene: TRBV6-2/TRBV6-3; CDR3aa: CASSYPIAGGEETQYF; CDR3nt: TGTGCCAGCAGTTACCCAATAGCGGGGGGAGAAGAGACCCAGTACTTC
j_gene: TRBJ1-2; abundance: -; d_gene: TRBD1; v_gene: TRBV5-1; CDR3aa: CASSHDRVSYGYTF; CDR3nt: TGCGCCAGCAGCCATGACAGGGTATCCTATGGCTACACCTTC
j_gene: TRBJ1-5; abundance: -; d_gene: -; v_gene: TRBV25-1; CDR3aa: CASSEYRRPGGNQPQHF; CDR3nt: TGTGCCAGCAGTGAATACAGGCGGCCGGGGGGAAATCAGCCCCAGCATTTT
j_gene: TRBJ2-7; abundance: -; d_gene: TRBD2; v_gene: TRBV5-4; CDR3aa: CASSLDGLAGPFNEQYF; CDR3nt: TGTGCCAGCAGCTTGGACGGACTAGCGGGGCCTTTCAACGAGCAGTACTTC
j_gene: TRBJ2-7; abundance: -; d_gene: TRBD1; v_gene: TRBV5-5; CDR3aa: CASSLEGTGGYEQYF; CDR3nt: TGTGCCAGCAGCTTGGAGGGGACAGGGGGCTACGAGCAGTACTTC
j_gene: TRBJ2-1; abundance: -; d_gene: TRBD2; v_gene: TRBV10-3; CDR3aa: CAISEKSLAVSNEQFF; CDR3nt: TGTGCCATCAGTGAGAAGAGTCTAGCGGTATCCAATGAGCAGTTCTTC
j_gene: TRBJ1-5; abundance: -; d_gene: TRBD1; v_gene: TRBV7-7; CDR3aa: CASGGQGVDQPQHF; CDR3nt: TGTGCCAGCGGGGGGCAGGGGGTCGATCAGCCCCAGCATTTT
j_gene: TRBJ2-4; abundance: -; d_gene: -; v_gene: TRBV5-1; CDR3aa: CASSLAGTGQNIQYF; CDR3nt: TGCGCCAGCAGCTTGGCAGGGACGGGGCAAAACATTCAGTACTTC
j_gene: TRBJ2-7; abundance: -; d_gene: -; v_gene: TRBV10-3; CDR3aa: CAIRGGPAGTSYEQYF; CDR3nt: TGTGCCATCAGGGGGGGGCCAGCGGGGACTTCCTACGAGCAGTACTTC
j_gene: TRBJ2-4; abundance: -; d_gene: -; v_gene: TRBV27; CDR3aa: CASRKPAGDGKNIQYF; CDR3nt: TGTGCCAGCAGAAAGCCCGCAGGGGACGGCAAAAACATTCAGTACTTC
j_gene: TRBJ1-1; abundance: once; d_gene: TRBD1; v_gene: TRBV15; CDR3aa: CATSSRQGAITEAFF; CDR3nt: TGTGCCACCAGCAGTAGACAGGGGGCTATTACTGAAGCTTTCTTT
j_gene: TRBJ2-5; abundance: -; d_gene: -; v_gene: TRBV5-1; CDR3aa: CASSSANQETQYF; CDR3nt: TGCGCCAGCAGCTCGGCAAACCAAGAGACCCAGTACTTC
j_gene: TRBJ1-5; abundance: once; d_gene: -; v_gene: TRBV7-2; CDR3aa: CASSFRGASNQPQHF; CDR3nt: TGTGCCAGCAGCTTCAGGGGAGCGAGCAATCAGCCCCAGCATTTT
j_gene: TRBJ2-1; abundance: -; d_gene: -; v_gene: TRBV5-1; CDR3aa: CASSLDGTYNEQFF; CDR3nt: TGCGCCAGCAGCTTGGACGGCACCTACAATGAGCAGTTCTTC
j_gene: TRBJ2-3; abundance: -; d_gene: TRBD2; v_gene: TRBV27; CDR3aa: CASSLSYPSAGGAGDTQYF; CDR3nt: TGTGCCAGCAGTTTATCTTACCCCTCAGCGGGGGGGGCCGGAGATACGCAGTATTTT
j_gene: TRBJ1-1; abundance: -; d_gene: -; v_gene: TRBV5-1; CDR3aa: CASSPSPQPNTEAFF; CDR3nt: TGCGCCAGCAGCCCCTCACCGCAGCCGAACACTGAAGCTTTCTTT
j_gene: TRBJ2-3; abundance: -; d_gene: -; v_gene: TRBV10-3; CDR3aa: CAISDIEQGNTQYF; CDR3nt: TGTGCCATCAGTGACATCGAGCAGGGGAATACGCAGTATTTT
j_gene: TRBJ2-2; abundance: -; d_gene: -; v_gene: TRBV3-1/TRBV3-2; CDR3aa: CASSQDWEGALNTGELFF; CDR3nt: TGTGCCAGCAGCCAAGATTGGGAGGGGGCCCTGAACACCGGGGAGCTGTTTTTT
j_gene: TRBJ2-6; abundance: -; d_gene: -; v_gene: TRBV21-1; CDR3aa: CASSNGTDFSGANVLTF; CDR3nt: TGTGCCAGCAGCAATGGGACTGATTTCTCTGGGGCCAACGTCCTGACTTTC
j_gene: TRBJ1-4; abundance: -; d_gene: -; v_gene: TRBV4-1; CDR3aa: CASSPLRRASNEKLFF; CDR3nt: TGCGCCAGCAGCCCCTTAAGGAGGGCCTCTAATGAAAAACTGTTTTTT